This T cell receptor beta chain was captured in a study of CXCR3-negative and CXCR3-positive naive CD8 T cells (dated by TCRdb to between 2018 and 2021). Regarding the study in general: In total, roughly 130 million TRB reads were obtained, corresponding to roughly 1.5 +/- 0.3 million reads per library. Data from 11 donors, pooled across two independent experiments, went into the diversity and physicochemical repertoire analyses. For the TRBV-TRBJ cluster analysis, the naive subsets came from 5 or 6 donors, while the memory cells came from 3 donors. The paper as a whole reports these results and caveats: Because surface CD5, which has been linked to self-reactivity in mice, was comparable between naive subsets, TCR interaction strength was also inferred from TRB CDR3 physicochemical properties. TRB CDR3s from CXCR3-positive naive cells showed higher hydrophobicity (lower Kidera factor 4), lower energy, and higher strength and volume indices than CXCR3-negative naive cells. Freshly isolated PBMCs were used for most assays because CXCR3 expression went down partially after cryopreservation. Comparably high repertoire diversity was found in both naive subsets, whereas much lower repertoire diversity was found in memory CD8+ T cells. TRBV-TRBJ usage was similar between naive CXCR3-negative and CXCR3-positive cells from the same donor, while memory cells showed distinct patterns.

Points on this clonotype: The clone's antigen remains unknown.

For CDR1 and CDR2, the germline V gene (reference sequence) lists SGHNT and YYREEE. The CDR3, cysteine through phenylalanine, is 14 amino acids long. No DNA is given. Each CD8+ T cell subset was flow-sorted in triplicate, with approximately 300,000 cells per subset placed directly into RLT lysis buffer. To keep memory contaminants out, a stringent definition of naive CD8+ T cells was applied: CD45RO-CCR7+CD27+CD95-. Peripheral blood mononuclear cells were isolated from buffy coats by standard density gradient centrifugation. Naive CXCR3-negative and CXCR3-positive CD8+ T cells were flow-sorted on a FACSAria III. Total RNA was extracted from sorted cells using an RNeasy Mini Kit. TCRdb records NextSeq 550 as the sequencer. The Human TCR Profiling Kit (MiLaboratory) was used to prepare UMI-labeled 5' RACE TRB cDNA libraries. cDNA synthesis used the entire amount of extracted RNA, and PCR amplification then used the entire amount of cDNA produced. The libraries were made side by side, with each library going through the same number of PCR cycles. Processing in the source paper ran as follows. With a requirement of at least two reads per UMI, MIGEC and MiXCR extracted about 50,000 +/- 10,000 unique UMI-labeled TRB cDNA molecules per library. On average, approximately 40,000 +/- 10,000 functional in-frame TRB CDR3 nucleotide clonotypes lacking stop codons were found per library. After each sample was downsampled to 5000 UMI-labeled TRB molecules, VDJtools was used to calculate diversity metrics such as normalized Shannon-Wiener and Chao1. Clonotype-size-weighted physicochemical properties of the central five CDR3 residues (interaction energy, strength, volume and Kidera factor 4) were computed in VDJtools. Following TCRdb reprocessing, every CDR3 protein sequence forms one entry, and DNA is not provided. None of the V and J calls come from the authors' own analysis; TCRdb made them. The sample has over 100,000 distinct CDR3 sequences on record. The leading ten clones occupy just under 0.5% of the sample.

The sample taken for sequencing was naive CXCR3- CD8+ T cells from blood. In the paper's terms, the cell subset or site label means: CD45RO-CCR7+CD27+CD95- naive CD8+ T cells lacking CXCR3 (TNR3-). This clonotype originated in a human donor in good health. Some clones in this sample may be carry-over from other donors' samples. The chain links TRBV5-4 with TRBJ2-1. The CDR3 here reads CASSMMQTYNEQFF.